This TCR beta chain was identified in a study of cytomegalovirus exposure and HLA in healthy donors. Study-wide points: Sequence variants that were highly shared formed a cluster that was likely a sequencing artifact.

The CDR3 runs 14 residues. Germline CDR1 WNHNN, CDR2 SYGVQD (reference sequence). The germline V and J ends were trimmed by 5 bases and 2 bases, with 10 bases remaining between them. A remark on this clone: Its antigen is unknown.

The PCR ran on 60 Vbeta and 13 Jbeta primers. Assay: immunoSEQ multiplex PCR; the TCRdb copy retains only in-frame clones and omits some. Altogether about 130,000 clones are present, 79% being singletons, with the ten largest covering around 6.3%. Sequencing used PBMCs. This receptor was taken from a man aged 35-49 years in good health and CMV-seropositive. This chain connects TRBV10-1 to TRBJ1-3, with D possibly being TRBD1 (6 bases). CDR3 nucleotides: TGCGCCAGCAGTTTAGACAGGCCTGGAAACACCATATATTTT. This codes for CASSLDRPGNTIYF.